A selection of T cell receptor beta chains follows, all from one sample in a study of blood T cell repertoires in COVID-19. Using immunoSEQ multiplex PCR, the repertoire was profiled, and TCRdb retains in-frame clones only, with some absent. The profile shows under 150,000 clones, roughly 90% of them singletons. Sequencing input: peripheral blood. The receptors here all came from a man in his 70s with active COVID-19. The CDR3 runs from the conserved cysteine through the conserved F or W.

V gene	CDR3 protein
TRBV24-1	CATSDPIGGVRETQYF
TRBV29-1	CSVELAGVGETQYF
TRBV11-3	CASSLDSGGWRGNEQFF
TRBV5-4	CASRQSGLAGEQFF
TRBV4-3	CASSQDAYEQYF
TRBV28	CASSDRGNTGELFF
TRBV5-1	CASSREGTSGANVLTF
TRBV6-6	CASSPGLAGVSVPEQYF
TRBV30	CAWNGFSYNEQFF
TRBV10-1	CASSPDRESVVQYF
TRBV11-3	CASSRGGGSPLHF
TRBV27	CASSLQGNTEAFF
TRBV6-6	CASSYSRAGGYTF
TRBV9	CASSVHRVPYEQYF
TRBV5-6	CASSLLSVSNEQYF
TRBV2	CASRRGGGTTGELFF
TRBV29-1	CSVGGPPTGELFF
TRBV14	CASSPQRTSGYNEQFF
TRBV24-1	CATSSPQLDRERDTQYF
TRBV2	CASFLGGTYEQFF
TRBV18	CASSRGLTGSGANVLTF
TRBV18	CASSQGVAEKLFF
TRBV24-1	CATSGNSGFTDTQYF
TRBV5-1	CASSSTQGYEQYF
TRBV19	CASQLAGEGTGELFF
TRBV3-1/TRBV3-2	CASSQGRGNFF
TRBV7-9	CASSLEFGTSGSNEQFF
TRBV5-1	CASQAGGKTDTQYF
TRBV4-1	CASSQAPGQSYEQYF
TRBV7-9	CASSNLAGQETQYF
TRBV4-2	CASSQLDTKTTNEKLFF
TRBV15	CATSGASGKFLNTGELFF
TRBV19	CASSGDRRYGYTF
TRBV18	CASSPQGDTEAFF
TRBV7-2	CASSPVGESYNEQFF
TRBV7-9	CASSTPQSAEQYF
TRBV6-1	CASSEFQRETQYF
TRBV5-4	CASSLGAEQETQYF
TRBV7-9	CASSKKSSRDFIAEAFF
TRBV4-1	CASSQGRLGTDLYGYTF
TRBV29-1	CSVEGARGGLNTEAFF
TRBV7-3	CASSLNPNYGYTF
TRBV5-1	CASSPLATSQETQYF
TRBV2	CASNLGTSENNEQFF
TRBV6-2/TRBV6-3	CASSSRQGIGELFF